These 15 T cell receptor beta chains originate from one sample sequenced in a study of cytomegalovirus exposure and HLA in healthy donors. This PCR relied on a set of 60 Vbeta primers and 13 Jbeta primers. TCRdb's table, derived via immunoSEQ multiplex PCR, lists solely in-frame clones and lacks some. Of about 210,000 clones in the sample, 75% to 90% were seen once. Sequencing was performed on PBMCs. These receptors were taken from a woman younger than 45 in good health and CMV-seronegative.

The chain is built from TRBV2 and TRBJ2-3, with D tentatively TRBD2 (6 bases). From germline, CDR1 is SNHLY and CDR2 FYNNEI. Deletions cut 3 bases from V and 5 bases from J, with 12 bases between. The CDR3 has 14 amino acids. DNA for the CDR3: TGTGCCAGCAGTGAGGAGGGGAGTGGAGATACGCAGTATTTT. Protein product: CASSEEGSGDTQYF. Full variable domain (rest looked up from reference TRBV2 and TRBJ2-3): EPEVTQTPSHQVTQMGQEVILRCVPISNHLYFYWYRQILGQKVEFLVSFYNNEISEKSEIFDDQFSVERPDGSNFTLKIRSTKLEDSAMYFCASSEEGSGDTQYFGPGTRLTVL.

The rearrangement uses TRBV5-1 and TRBJ2-3, with D unresolved. The CDR3 consists of 12 residues. The germline V gene encodes CDR1 SGHRS and CDR2 YFSETQ. Trimming removed 1 base from V and 5 bases from J, with 5 bases in between. CDR3 nucleotide sequence: TGCGCCAGCAGCTTGCCCCAAGATACGCAGTATTTT. Protein: CASSLPQDTQYF.

The genes are TRBV19 and TRBJ1-5; D is ambiguous. The CDR3 loop spans 13 amino acids. Trimming pared 6 bases from V and 8 bases from J, leaving 14 bases between. Germline lookup yields CDR1 LNHDA and CDR2 SQIVND (reference sequence). Written as DNA, the CDR3 is TGTGCCAGTAGGGGCGGAGGTTTGGAGCCCCAGCATTTT. Translation gives CASRGGGLEPQHF.

This clone was detected once. The chain couples TRBV5-1 to TRBJ2-3, with D tentatively TRBD1 (5 bases). CDR3 size: 15 residues. Trimming left V 4 bases short and J 2 bases short, with 14 bases between. Germline-derived CDR1 and CDR2 are SGHRS and YFSETQ. The CDR3 spells CASSLTTVYTDTQYF. The CDR3 coding sequence is TGCGCCAGCAGCCTTACGACAGTTTACACAGATACGCAGTATTTT.

V is TRBV6-1 and J is TRBJ1-5; TRBD1 aligns across 7 bases. CDR1 and CDR2 (germline): MNHNS, SASEGT. The trim removed 7 bases at V and 4 bases at J, leaving 10 bases unmatched. This CDR3 has 15 residues. CDR3 in DNA: TGTGCCAGCACCTTACAGGGGTTGAGGAATCAGCCCCAGCATTTT. This encodes CASTLQGLRNQPQHF.

The rearrangement joins TRBV6-6 to TRBJ1-2, with D unresolved. CDR3 length equals 15 residues. The V and J ends lost 6 bases and 7 bases respectively, with 21 bases between them. The germline CDR1 and CDR2 sequences are MNHNY and SVGAGI (reference sequence). In nucleotides, the CDR3 is TGTGCCAGCAGGGTCCGGGTTACTAGTGAGGTTGGCTACACCTTC. Its translation is CASRVRVTSEVGYTF.

This chain uses TRBV27 with TRBJ1-6, with D unclear. Trimming took 0 bases from V and 3 from J, leaving 6 bases between them. Germline loops: CDR1 MNHEY, CDR2 SMNVEV (reference sequence). This CDR3 comprises 15 residues. CDR3 sequence (DNA): TGTGCCAGCAGTTTATCGGCCAGCTATAATTCACCCCTCCACTTT. Translating it yields CASSLSASYNSPLHF.

This clone was picked up a small number of times. The CDR3, as DNA: TGCAGCGTTTTGACAGCCGCCTACGAGCAGTACTTC. Translated, it gives CSVLTAAYEQYF. This chain connects TRBV29-1 to TRBJ2-7; the D gene is possibly TRBD1 (5 bases). Deletions cut 5 bases from V and 2 bases from J, with 10 bases between. Germline lookup yields CDR1 SQVTM and CDR2 ANQGSEA. The CDR3 totals 12 residues.

The chain couples TRBV5-1 to TRBJ2-1; 10 positions agree with TRBD1. CDR1 and CDR2 from the germline V gene are SGHRS and YFSETQ. The V segment lost 4 bases and the J segment 6 bases; nucleotides outside the gene matches: 7. This CDR3 spans 15 amino acids. The CDR3 protein is CASSGGGTGVNEQFF. The CDR3 bases are TGCGCCAGCAGCGGGGGGGGGACAGGGGTCAATGAGCAGTTCTTC.

This chain links TRBV11-1 with TRBJ2-2, with TRBD2 matching over 12 bases. This CDR3 is 16 amino acids long. The germline V gene has CDR1 SGHAT and CDR2 FQDESV (reference sequence). Trimming at V came to 5 bases and at J to 8 bases, leaving 9 bases not matched to a gene. This CDR3 reads CASSLPSGRASGELFF. CDR3 nucleotide sequence: TGTGCCAGCAGCCTACCTAGCGGGAGGGCGTCTGGGGAGCTGTTTTTT.

The count of this clone is one. This chain links TRBV7-6 with TRBJ1-4; the D is unclear. This CDR3 is built from 13 residues. Germline CDR1 reads SGHVS; CDR2 reads FNYEAQ. Trimming took off 5 bases at V and 3 bases at J, with 7 bases between the two ends. The DNA of the CDR3 is TGTGCCAGCAGCCCTCAGGCTAATGAAAAACTGTTTTTT. Encoded protein: CASSPQANEKLFF.

The DNA for the CDR3 is TGTGCCAGCAGCTTAGACAGGATTAGCACAGATACGCAGTATTTT. Its translation: CASSLDRISTDTQYF. The rearrangement uses TRBV7-9 and TRBJ2-3, with D possibly TRBD1 on 5 matching bases. This CDR3 has 15 amino acids. The V gene's germline CDR1 is SEHNR and CDR2 FQNEAQ (reference sequence). Trimming left V 1 base short and J 0 bases short, with 8 bases between.

The chain links TRBV7-6 to TRBJ2-1, with 8 bases aligning to TRBD1. CDR1 is SGHVS and CDR2 is FNYEAQ in the germline V gene. Losses at the gene ends were 5 bases for V and 12 bases for J; bases not matched to a gene: 6. CDR3 size: 12 residues. The CDR3 region is CASSATGGSQFF. The CDR3 coding sequence is TGTGCCAGCAGCGCCACAGGGGGGTCGCAGTTCTTC.

The chain's CDR3 is CASSYGTPPNQPQHF. DNA of the CDR3: TGTGCCAGCAGTTACGGGACACCACCCAATCAGCCCCAGCATTTT. V usage is TRBV6-5 and J usage is TRBJ1-5; the D gene is possibly TRBD1 (6 bases). V gave up 2 bases and J gave up 3 bases, with 11 bases separating them. CDR3 length equals 15 residues. Germline loops: CDR1 MNHEY, CDR2 SVGAGI.

The chain employs TRBV5-4 and TRBJ2-1; 7 nucleotides line up with TRBD1. Germline loops: CDR1 SGHNT, CDR2 YYREEE (reference sequence). The CDR3 runs 15 residues. J gave up 1 base and V 4 bases, and 5 bases lay outside the gene matches. CDR3 protein: CASSNPTGSYNEQFF. The CDR3 DNA sequence: TGTGCCAGCAGCAATCCGACAGGGTCCTACAATGAGCAGTTCTTC.